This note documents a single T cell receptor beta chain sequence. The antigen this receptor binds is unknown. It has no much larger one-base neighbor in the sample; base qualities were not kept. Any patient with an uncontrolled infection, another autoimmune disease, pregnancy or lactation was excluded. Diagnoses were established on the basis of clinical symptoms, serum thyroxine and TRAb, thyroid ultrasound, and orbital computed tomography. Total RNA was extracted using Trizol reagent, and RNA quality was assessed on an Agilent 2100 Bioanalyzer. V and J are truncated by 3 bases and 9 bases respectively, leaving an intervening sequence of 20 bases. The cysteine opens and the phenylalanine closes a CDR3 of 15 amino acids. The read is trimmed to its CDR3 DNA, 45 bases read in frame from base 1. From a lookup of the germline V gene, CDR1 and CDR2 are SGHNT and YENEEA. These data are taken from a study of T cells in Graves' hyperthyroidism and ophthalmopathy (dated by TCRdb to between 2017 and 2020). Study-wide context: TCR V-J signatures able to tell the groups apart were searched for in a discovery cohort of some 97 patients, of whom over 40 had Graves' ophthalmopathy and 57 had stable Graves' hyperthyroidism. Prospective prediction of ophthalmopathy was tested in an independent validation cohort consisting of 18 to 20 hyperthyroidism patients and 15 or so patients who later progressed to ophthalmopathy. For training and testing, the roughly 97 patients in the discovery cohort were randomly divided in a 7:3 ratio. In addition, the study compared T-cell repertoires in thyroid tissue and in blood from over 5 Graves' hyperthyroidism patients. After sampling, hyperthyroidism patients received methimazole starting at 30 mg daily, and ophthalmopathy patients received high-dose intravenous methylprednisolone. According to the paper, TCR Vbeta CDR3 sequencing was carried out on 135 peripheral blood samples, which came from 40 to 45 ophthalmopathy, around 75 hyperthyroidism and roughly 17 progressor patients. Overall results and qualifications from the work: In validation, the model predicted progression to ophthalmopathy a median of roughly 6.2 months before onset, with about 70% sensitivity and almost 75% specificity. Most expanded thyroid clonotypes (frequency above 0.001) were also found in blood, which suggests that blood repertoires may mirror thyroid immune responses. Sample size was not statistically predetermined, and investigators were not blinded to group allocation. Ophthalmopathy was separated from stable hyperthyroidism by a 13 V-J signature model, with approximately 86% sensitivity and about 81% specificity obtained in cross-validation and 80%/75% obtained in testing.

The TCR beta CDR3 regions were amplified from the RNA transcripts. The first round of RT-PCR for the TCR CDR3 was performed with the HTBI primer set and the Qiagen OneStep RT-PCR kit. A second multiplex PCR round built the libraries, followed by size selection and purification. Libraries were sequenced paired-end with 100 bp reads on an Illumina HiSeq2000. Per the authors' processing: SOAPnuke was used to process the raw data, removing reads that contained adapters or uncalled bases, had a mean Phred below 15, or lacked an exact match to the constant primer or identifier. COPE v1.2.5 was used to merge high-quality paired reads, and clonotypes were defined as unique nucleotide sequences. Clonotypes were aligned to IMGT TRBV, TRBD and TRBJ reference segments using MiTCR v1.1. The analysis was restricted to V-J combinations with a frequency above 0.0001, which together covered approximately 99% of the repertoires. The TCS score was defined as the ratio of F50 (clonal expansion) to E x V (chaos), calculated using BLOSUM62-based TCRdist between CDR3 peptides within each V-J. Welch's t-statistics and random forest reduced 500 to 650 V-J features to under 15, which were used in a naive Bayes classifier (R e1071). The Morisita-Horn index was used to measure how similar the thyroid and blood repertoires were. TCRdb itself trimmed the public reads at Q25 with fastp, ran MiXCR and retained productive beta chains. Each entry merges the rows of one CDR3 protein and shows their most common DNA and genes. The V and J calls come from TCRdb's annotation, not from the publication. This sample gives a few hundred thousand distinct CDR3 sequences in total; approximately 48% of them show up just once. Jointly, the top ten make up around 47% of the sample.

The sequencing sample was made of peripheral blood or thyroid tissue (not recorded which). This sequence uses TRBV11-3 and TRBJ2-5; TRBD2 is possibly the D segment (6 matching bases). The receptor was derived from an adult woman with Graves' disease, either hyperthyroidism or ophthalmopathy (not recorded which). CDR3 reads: CASSFRGLGNQPQYF. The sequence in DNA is TGTGCCAGCAGCTTTCGGGGGTTGGGCAATCAGCCCCAGTACTTC.